This section outlines one T cell receptor beta chain sequence together with its context. The sample contains more than one DNA sequence encoding this CDR3. This entry belongs to a study of blood T cell repertoires in COVID-19. Study context: COVID-19 samples collected from the United States, Italy and Spain covered acute and convalescent phases. Sources were T cells, B-cell-depleted T cells, or PBMCs; the material itself was cDNA or gDNA.

The repertoire was sequenced with immunoSEQ multiplex PCR; TCRdb's copy has only in-frame clones and lacks some. The table shows 240,000 or so clones, with 75% to 90% occurring only once. The length of the CDR3 is 15 residues. With 0 bases clipped from V and 2 bases from J, the junction kept 3 bases outside the gene matches. Germline loops: CDR1 SGHDN, CDR2 FVKESK. Sequences were obtained from peripheral blood. The rearrangement joins TRBV14 to TRBJ2-5, with 7 bases aligning to TRBD2. The source of this sequence is a woman in her twenties or thirties who had recovered from COVID-19. This CDR3 reads CASSQDGRGQETQYF. Here the CDR3 DNA reads TGTGCCAGCAGCCAAGATGGGCGGGGGCAAGAGACCCAGTACTTC.